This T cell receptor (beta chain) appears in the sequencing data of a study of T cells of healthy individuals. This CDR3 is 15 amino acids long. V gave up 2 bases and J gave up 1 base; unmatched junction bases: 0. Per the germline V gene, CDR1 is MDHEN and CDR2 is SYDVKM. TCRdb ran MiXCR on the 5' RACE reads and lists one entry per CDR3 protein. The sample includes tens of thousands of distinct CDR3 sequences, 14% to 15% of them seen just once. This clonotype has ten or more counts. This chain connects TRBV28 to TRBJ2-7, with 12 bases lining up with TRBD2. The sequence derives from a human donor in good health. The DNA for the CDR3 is TGTGCCAGCAGTTTACTAGCGGGAGGGTCCTACGAGCAGTACTTC. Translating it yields CASSLLAGGSYEQYF.